This T cell receptor (beta chain) was identified during a study of T cells after yellow fever vaccination. MiXCR, applied by TCRdb to the 5' RACE reads, yields one record per CDR3 protein. Counted here are 300,000 to 350,000 distinct CDR3 sequences, about 4% occurring once; the ten biggest clones make up 20% to 25%. The V end lost 4 bases, the J end lost 0 bases, and 13 bases lay between the germline ends. Per the germline V gene, CDR1 is SGHTA and CDR2 is FQGNSA. The CDR3 is 15 residues long. This clonotype was recorded at least ten times. This clonotype originated in a man aged 18-30 years who received the YFV17D yellow fever vaccine. V usage is TRBV7-2 and J usage is TRBJ2-7, with a possible D match to TRBD2 (6 bases). Specimen: PBMCs, collected 5 days after the yellow fever booster vaccination. The CDR3, as DNA: TGTGCCAGCAGCTCGACCCGGGACTCCTCCTACGAGCAGTACTTC. Its protein product is CASSSTRDSSYEQYF.